One sample yielded the 18 T cell receptor beta chains listed below, sequenced in a study of blood T cell repertoires in COVID-19. Sequenced by immunoSEQ multiplex PCR; TCRdb stores in-frame clones only, minus some. The sample holds approximately 69,000 clones, 88% seen once. Sequenced material: peripheral blood. These receptor sequences come from a man aged 45-65 years with acute or convalescent COVID-19.

The table lists this clone with a count of one. The chain combines TRBV9 with TRBJ2-6; 7 bases are shared with TRBD2. The V gene end was trimmed by 1 base and the J gene end by 0 bases; junction bases not matched to a gene: 1. Germline assignment: CDR1 SGDLS and CDR2 YYNGEE. This CDR3 has 16 residues. The CDR3 is CASSVRTSSGANVLTF. Here the CDR3 DNA reads TGTGCCAGCAGCGTAAGGACTAGCTCTGGGGCCAACGTCCTGACTTTC.

This clone turned up a few times. This sequence joins TRBV5-4 and TRBJ1-6; 9 positions agree with TRBD1. V trimming: 4 bases; J trimming: 3 bases; junction bases outside the gene matches: 5. Germline V CDR1 and CDR2: SGHNT, YYREEE (reference sequence). The CDR3 has 16 amino acids. The CDR3 coding sequence is TGTGCCAGCAGCCCGGGACAGGGAGGCTATAATTCACCCCTCCACTTT. Amino acid sequence: CASSPGQGGYNSPLHF.

The rearrangement links TRBV9 to TRBJ2-7; D is perhaps TRBD2 (6 bases). The germline gives CDR1 SGDLS, CDR2 YYNGEE. The V end lost 2 bases, the J end lost 0 bases, and 12 bases lay between the germline ends. The CDR3 is made up of 15 amino acids. In DNA form, the CDR3 reads TGTGCCAGCAGCGTTCGGGACTCGTACTCCTACGAGCAGTACTTC. Translating it yields CASSVRDSYSYEQYF.

The V gene is TRBV14, the J gene TRBJ2-2; the D is unclear. V gave up 4 bases and J gave up 0 bases, with 6 bases separating them. The CDR3 runs to 14 residues. Per germline, CDR1 SGHDN and CDR2 FVKESK. CDR3 bases: TGTGCCAGCAGCCCTGTGTCGAACACCGGGGAGCTGTTTTTT. It specifies CASSPVSNTGELFF.

J is TRBJ1-5 and V is TRBV3-1 (or the pseudogene TRBV3-2), with 9 bases matching TRBD1. The length of the CDR3 is 15 residues. V lost 4 bases, J lost 1 base, and 2 bases stayed unmatched. The germline V gene encodes CDR1 LGHDT and CDR2 YNNKEL (reference sequence). The CDR3 coding sequence is TGTGCCAGCAGCCGGGGACAGGGAAGCAATCAGCCCCAGCATTTT. Its protein is CASSRGQGSNQPQHF.

The rearrangement uses TRBV7-2 and TRBJ1-1, with TRBD1 identical over 10 bases. Unmatched junction bases numbered 5, after V lost 3 bases and J lost 1 base. Germline V lookup: CDR1 SGHTA, CDR2 FQGNSA. The CDR3 sequence is 16 residues long. The CDR3 nucleotides are TGTGCCAGCAGCTTGACAGGGGGCCTAGGGAACACTGAAGCTTTCTTT. It yields the protein CASSLTGGLGNTEAFF. Full variable domain (missing parts from reference TRBV7-2 and TRBJ1-1): GAGVSQSPSNKVTEKGKDVELRCDPISGHTALYWYRQSLGQGLEFLIYFQGNSAPDKSGLPSDRFSAERTGGSVSTLTIQRTQQEDSAVYLCASSLTGGLGNTEAFFGQGTRLTVV.

CDR3 in DNA: TGTGCCAGAAGCTTGGGATTTCGGCAGGGGGAACGGAAAGGGACAGATACGCAGTATTTT. Protein sequence: CARSLGFRQGERKGTDTQYF. The chain carries TRBV5-3 and TRBJ2-3; 7 bases match TRBD1. TRBV5-3 has ORF status, its function being uncertain. V lost 0 bases to trimming and J lost 3 bases; unmatched junction nucleotides: 19. This CDR3 is built from 20 residues.

This chain joins TRBV7-2 and TRBJ2-1; 11 nucleotides match TRBD2. This CDR3 is built from 16 residues. The V and J ends lost 2 bases and 5 bases, in that order; junction bases with no gene match: 5. Germline values: CDR1 SGHTA, CDR2 FQGNSA. For the CDR3, the DNA is TGTGCCAGCAGCTTATCGGCTAGCGGGGGGAACAATGAGCAGTTCTTC. Its translation: CASSLSASGGNNEQFF. The entire variable domain, with the rest obtained from reference TRBV7-2 and TRBJ2-1, is as follows: GAGVSQSPSNKVTEKGKDVELRCDPISGHTALYWYRQSLGQGLEFLIYFQGNSAPDKSGLPSDRFSAERTGGSVSTLTIQRTQQEDSAVYLCASSLSASGGNNEQFFGPGTRLTVL.

J is TRBJ2-5 and V is TRBV10-3, with 9 positions matching TRBD1. The V gene's germline CDR1 is ENHRY and CDR2 SYGVKD. Losses at the gene ends were 3 bases for V and 2 bases for J; bases not matched to a gene: 7. The CDR3 loop spans 16 amino acids. DNA for the CDR3: TGTGCCATCAGTGAATCCGGGACAGGGACTCAAGAGACCCAGTACTTC. Protein product: CAISESGTGTQETQYF.

This chain links TRBV27 with TRBJ1-5; 8 bases fit TRBD1. Germline CDR1 is MNHEY and CDR2 is SMNVEV (reference sequence). CDR3 size: 15 residues. V lost 5 bases to trimming and J lost 4 bases; unmatched junction nucleotides: 7. CDR3 nucleotides: TGTGCCAGCAGTCCCGGACAGGGTTGGAATCAGCCCCAGCATTTT. Protein product: CASSPGQGWNQPQHF.

The chain uses TRBV7-3 and TRBJ2-3; possibly TRBD1 for D (5 bases). Looked up from germline, CDR1 is SGHTA and CDR2 is FQGTGA. This CDR3 is 15 amino acids long. V lost 1 base to trimming and J lost 5 bases, with 13 bases between them. The CDR3 nucleotides read TGTGCCAGCAGCTTAAACGCAGGGAAGGTAGATACGCAGTATTTT. Its translation is CASSLNAGKVDTQYF. The full variable domain, rest sourced from reference TRBV7-3 and TRBJ2-3, is GAGVSQTPSNKVTEKGKYVELRCDPISGHTALYWYRQSLGQGPEFLIYFQGTGAADDSGLPNDRFFAVRPEGSVSTLKIQRTERGDSAVYLCASSLNAGKVDTQYFGPGTRLTVL.

J is TRBJ2-5 and V is TRBV12-5; 7 nucleotides agree with TRBD2. The CDR3 has 16 residues. CDR1 and CDR2 (germline): LGHNT, FRNRAP. The V segment lost 1 base and the J segment 3 bases; nucleotides outside the gene matches: 8. CDR3 sequence: CASGLGAGAGEETQYF. For the CDR3, the DNA is TGTGCTAGTGGTTTGGGGGCCGGGGCGGGAGAAGAGACCCAGTACTTC.

DNA for the CDR3: TGTGCCACCAGTGACCAGGACAGGCCTGGGGGCGGCTACACCTTC. The encoded protein is CATSDQDRPGGGYTF. The chain couples TRBV24-1 to TRBJ1-2; 7 nucleotides match TRBD1. The CDR3 has 15 amino acids. The trim removed 4 bases at V and 8 bases at J, leaving 12 bases unmatched. Germline CDR1 KGHDR, CDR2 SFDVKD.

The chain has TRBV5-5 and TRBJ2-1; 8 nucleotides match TRBD2. CDR3 length: 15 amino acids. The trim removed 5 bases at V and 2 bases at J, leaving 6 bases unmatched. CDR1 SGHKS and CDR2 YYEKEE come from the germline V gene (reference sequence). CDR3 in amino acids: CASRATSEPYNEQFF. The DNA of the CDR3 is TGTGCCAGCAGAGCGACTAGCGAGCCCTACAATGAGCAGTTCTTC.

This clone rates as medium-sized. The genes are TRBV11-3 and TRBJ2-5, with 9 bases lining up with TRBD1. With V trimmed by 5 bases and J by 5 bases, 6 bases remained unmatched. Germline loops: CDR1 SGHNT, CDR2 YENEEA. The CDR3 extends over 14 amino acids. CDR3 nucleotide sequence: TGTGCCAGCAGCCCTCGGACAGGGGAGGAGACCCAGTACTTC. Encoded protein: CASSPRTGEETQYF.

The chain uses TRBV3-1 (or the pseudogene TRBV3-2) and TRBJ1-5; D gene ambiguous. There are 14 residues in the CDR3. V was shortened by 5 bases and J by 2 bases, with 10 bases between the two germline ends. The germline V gene encodes CDR1 LGHDT and CDR2 YNNKEL (reference sequence). The CDR3 region is CASSVGSGNQPQHF. The CDR3 DNA reads as TGTGCCAGCAGCGTGGGCTCGGGCAATCAGCCCCAGCATTTT.

V usage is TRBV3-1 (or the pseudogene TRBV3-2) and J usage is TRBJ1-6; maybe TRBD1 (5 bases). Germline CDR1 is LGHDT and CDR2 is YNNKEL (reference sequence). The V end lost 0 bases, the J end lost 1 base, and 10 bases lay between the germline ends. The CDR3 is 17 residues long. The DNA of the CDR3 is TGTGCCAGCAGCCAAGATCGCAGGGTGTCCTATAATTCACCCCTCCACTTT. Protein product: CASSQDRRVSYNSPLHF.

This clone was seen just once. The CDR3 DNA is TGTGCCAGCAGTTACACGAGGCCGAACACTGAAGCTTTCTTT. Translating gives CASSYTRPNTEAFF. The chain carries TRBV6-6 and TRBJ1-1; D is unresolved. V lost 2 bases and J lost 1, with 8 bases in between. Per the germline V gene, CDR1 is MNHNY and CDR2 is SVGAGI (reference sequence). The CDR3 spans 14 residues.